This T cell receptor beta chain was identified during a study of CD8 T cells in Susac syndrome. RNA in amounts of roughly 0.45 to 1 ug was reverse transcribed with random hexamers. MiXCR, run by TCRdb on the immunoSEQ multiplex PCR reads, gives a single entry per CDR3 protein. The data contain almost 450,000 distinct CDR3 sequences, around 83% of them seen just once; the ten biggest clones take up around 0.12%. TEMRA cells were FACS-enriched, and CD8+ and CD4+ T cells were isolated negatively. Germline CDR1 reads LGHDT; CDR2 reads YNNKEL (reference sequence). The CDR3 runs 17 residues. The ends were cut back, 1 base at V and 4 bases at J, with 19 bases in the middle.

This receptor was obtained from a human donor with multiple sclerosis. Sequencing was done on a sample of CD8+ T cells from PBMCs. V is TRBV3-1 and J is TRBJ1-1; D unresolved. CDR3 in amino acids: CASSQGPNTVFGTEAFF. The CDR3 coding sequence is TGTGCCAGCAGCCAAGGCCCTAACACGGTGTTCGGCACTGAAGCTTTCTTT.